This T cell receptor (beta chain) comes out of a study of shared clonotypes between healthy human individuals. The CDR3 consists of 16 residues. CDR1 is MNHNY and CDR2 is SVGAGI in the germline V gene (reference sequence). The J segment lost 7 bases and the V segment lost 8 bases, leaving 19 bases of the junction unmatched. Libraries were prepared by immunoSEQ multiplex PCR; TCRdb keeps only in-frame clonotypes and omits some of them. The sample gives some 980,000 clones, less than 85% of which show up once; roughly 1.5% is in the top ten. The receptor was derived from a man aged 18 to 30 in good health. The V call is TRBV6-6, the J call TRBJ2-5; TRBD2 aligns across 7 bases. Sample: memory CD4+ T cells sorted from blood. Noted subset: CD45RA-negative fraction. Here the CDR3 reads CASSREARGGAGTQYF. CDR3 bases: TGTGCCAGCTCCCGGGAGGCTCGGGGCGGGGCCGGGACCCAGTACTTC.